This T cell receptor (beta chain) was identified in a study of human T cells and chemical hapten exposure. Study-level background: Upper inner arm skin measuring about 2 cm by about 2 cm received 2% DPC for sensitization. Women made up most patients, who had alopecia areata, totalis or universalis.

This clonotype has at least ten counts. Its antigen is not identified. As handled by the study authors: Sample TCR totals centred on a median of around 100,000, ranging about 20,000 to 750,000. From the RACE reads, TCRdb called clonotypes with MiXCR, one entry per CDR3 protein. It is TCRdb's table, rather than the study itself, that gives the V and J calls and clone size. The data show 330,000 or so distinct CDR3 sequences, about 6% seen once. Findings and limits, study-wide: Compared to controls, expanded TCRs made significantly more large clusters of similar CDR3s.

Stated time point: patch test 2, 6 weeks after DPC sensitization. Treatment in this sample: therapeutic diphenylcyclopropenone sensitization with weekly scalp DPC. Per the germline V gene, CDR1 is SGHNT and CDR2 is YYREEE (reference sequence). The V and J ends lost 3 bases and 4 bases, in that order; junction bases with no gene match: 8. This CDR3 region has 16 residues. The origin of this receptor is a woman younger than 30 with alopecia areata. Some clones in this sample may be carry-over from other donors' samples. The sequenced sample was whole blood, obtained in connection with sensitization to the hapten diphenylcyclopropenone (DPC). The V call is TRBV5-4, the J call TRBJ1-2; TRBD1 matches 11 bases. The CDR3 is CASSSGTGGLIYGYTF. The CDR3 nucleotides are TGTGCCAGCAGCTCCGGGACAGGGGGTTTAATCTATGGCTACACCTTC. Complete variable domain (other parts from reference TRBV5-4 and TRBJ1-2): ETGVTQSPTHLIKTRGQQVTLRCSSQSGHNTVSWYQQALGQGPQFIFQYYREEENGRGNFPPRFSGLQFPNYSSELNVNALELDDSALYLCASSSGTGGLIYGYTFGSGTRLTVV.